This record looks at one TCR beta chain sequence and its context. The CDR3 runs to 15 residues. The germline V gene encodes CDR1 SGHRS and CDR2 YFSETQ. The V end lost 2 bases, the J end lost 2 bases, and 12 bases lay between the germline ends. These data originate in a study of blood T cell repertoires in COVID-19. The protocol was immunoSEQ multiplex PCR, while the TCRdb copy is restricted to in-frame clones and leaves out a portion. In the table there are tens of thousands of clones, roughly 87% of which are singletons. Sequencing input: peripheral blood. This sequence joins TRBV5-1 and TRBJ2-3, with a possible D match to TRBD1 (6 bases). The TCR originated in a man aged 40-50 years with COVID-19, enrolled during active disease. The CDR3 coding sequence is TGCGCCAGCAGCTTATCCAGGGGACACACAGATACGCAGTATTTT. Translated: CASSLSRGHTDTQYF.